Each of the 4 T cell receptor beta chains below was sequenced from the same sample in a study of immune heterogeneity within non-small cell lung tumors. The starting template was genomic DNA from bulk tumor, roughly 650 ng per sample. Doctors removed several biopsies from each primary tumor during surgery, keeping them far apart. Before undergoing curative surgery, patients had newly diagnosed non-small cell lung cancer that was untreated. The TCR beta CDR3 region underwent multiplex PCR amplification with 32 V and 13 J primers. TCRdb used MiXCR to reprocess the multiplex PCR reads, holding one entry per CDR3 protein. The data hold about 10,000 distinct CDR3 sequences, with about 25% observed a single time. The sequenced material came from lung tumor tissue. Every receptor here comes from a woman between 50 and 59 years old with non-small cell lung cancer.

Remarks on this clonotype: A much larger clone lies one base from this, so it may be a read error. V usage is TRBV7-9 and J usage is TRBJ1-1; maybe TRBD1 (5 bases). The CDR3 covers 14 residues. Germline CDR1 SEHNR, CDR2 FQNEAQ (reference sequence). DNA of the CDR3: TGTGCCATCAGCGGGGTAAGGGGGAACACTGAAGCTTTCTTT. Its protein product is CAISGVRGNTEAFF.

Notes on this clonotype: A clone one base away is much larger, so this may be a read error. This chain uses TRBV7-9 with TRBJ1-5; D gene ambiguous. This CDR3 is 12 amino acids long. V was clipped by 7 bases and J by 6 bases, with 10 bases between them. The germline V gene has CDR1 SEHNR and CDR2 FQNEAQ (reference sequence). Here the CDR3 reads CASTRLGQPQHF. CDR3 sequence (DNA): TGTGCCAGCACCAGGTTGGGTCAGCCCCAGCATTTT.

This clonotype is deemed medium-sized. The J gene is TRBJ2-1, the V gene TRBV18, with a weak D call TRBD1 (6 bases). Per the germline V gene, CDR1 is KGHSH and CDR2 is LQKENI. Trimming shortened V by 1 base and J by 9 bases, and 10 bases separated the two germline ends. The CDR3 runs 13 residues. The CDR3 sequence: CASSPRGQGEQFF. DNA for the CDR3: TGTGCCAGCTCACCACGGGGGCAAGGTGAGCAGTTCTTC.

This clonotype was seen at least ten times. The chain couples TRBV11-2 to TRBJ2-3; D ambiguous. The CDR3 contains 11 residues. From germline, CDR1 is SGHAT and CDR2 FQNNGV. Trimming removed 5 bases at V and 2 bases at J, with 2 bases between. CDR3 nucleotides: TGTGCCAGCAGCAACACAGATACGCAGTATTTT. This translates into CASSNTDTQYF.